Described below is a single TCR beta chain sequence and its context. Its target is unknown. The data were obtained in a study of cytomegalovirus exposure and HLA in healthy donors. Overall study results and limits: Later genetic work tied a missense DCLRE1C variant to beta-chain V and J trimming. In a later analysis, at a false discovery rate of 0.05, fewer than 20,000 TCR beta sequences were associated with HLA alleles. The study listed roughly 150 cytomegalovirus-associated TCR beta chains.

With 2 bases removed from V and 1 base from J, the gap between germline ends came to 12 bases. Germline CDR1 GTSNPN, CDR2 SVGIG (reference sequence). CDR3 length: 15 residues. The PCR was carried out with 60 Vbeta primers and 13 Jbeta primers. This table comes from immunoSEQ multiplex PCR, and its TCRdb copy is limited to in-frame clones, with some not included. The repertoire holds over 60,000 clones, under 80% seen once, with around 15% in the top ten. The material sequenced was PBMCs. This clonotype was sampled from a male donor in good health and CMV-seropositive. The chain is built from TRBV30 and TRBJ2-1; tentatively, D is TRBD2 (7 bases). This CDR3 reads CAWSQGRGSYNEQFF. The CDR3 DNA follows: TGTGCCTGGAGTCAGGGGAGGGGTTCCTACAATGAGCAGTTCTTC.